The present entry profiles one TCR beta chain with its context. The antigen is unknown. The CDR3 sequence is 13 residues long. Germline CDR1 is SEHNR and CDR2 is FQNEAQ (reference sequence). V was clipped by 7 bases and J by 11 bases, with 17 bases between them. Expressed TCRB transcripts were sequenced because the isolated RNA had all been reverse transcribed beforehand. TCRdb keeps only in-frame clones here, not all; method: immunoSEQ multiplex PCR. The profile shows some 250,000 clones, roughly 10% of them singletons. The sample comes from a study of beta chain features in type 1 diabetes. Averaging approximately 120 mL, one heparinised blood draw came from each individual donor. Study-wide findings and caveats: A potential PCR bias toward shorter templates would be equal in patient and control samples. Whether TCRB rearrangement is influenced by HLA type went unresolved here. TCRB CDR3 length was moderately but significantly reduced in all four CD4+ subsets of Type 1 diabetes patients.

The source material was naive CD4+ T cells from blood. The TCR originated in a man aged 25-45 years with type 1 diabetes. The chain is built from TRBV7-9 and TRBJ1-4; tentatively, D is TRBD1 (5 bases). The CDR3 is CASTPRDGGKLFF. CDR3 bases: TGTGCCAGCACGCCGAGGGACGGGGGGAAACTGTTTTTT.